This TCR beta chain was captured in a study of T cells in women clearing cervical HPV infection. Findings of the study overall: T-cell numbers per sample were unknown and may explain richness differences. TRBV6-7 abundance was lower in cases than controls (roughly 0.11% versus 0.16%).

All participants had a single incident cervical HPV16 infection, and prevalent HPV16 infections were excluded. Using immunoSEQ multiplex PCR, the repertoire was profiled, and TCRdb retains in-frame clones only, with some absent. This table holds roughly 20,000 clones. Germline loops: CDR1 SGHDN, CDR2 FVKESK. V lost 5 bases and J 1 base, leaving 8 bases between the germline ends. The CDR3 is 13 residues long. Note on this clone: The target antigen is unknown. The read comes to an end 3 residues before the CDR3 does, leaving the germline J gene to fill in the end.

The rearrangement joins TRBV14 to TRBJ1-1; D remains ambiguous. The sequence came from a woman aged 18-69 years with a cervical HPV16 infection that either progressed to CIN3+ or cleared (not recorded which). Source material: blood buffy coat. The sequenced CDR3 bases are TGTGCCAGCAGCTCTTATTCGAACACTGAA. Translated: CASSSYSNTE. The full CDR3 is CASSSYSNTEAFF.